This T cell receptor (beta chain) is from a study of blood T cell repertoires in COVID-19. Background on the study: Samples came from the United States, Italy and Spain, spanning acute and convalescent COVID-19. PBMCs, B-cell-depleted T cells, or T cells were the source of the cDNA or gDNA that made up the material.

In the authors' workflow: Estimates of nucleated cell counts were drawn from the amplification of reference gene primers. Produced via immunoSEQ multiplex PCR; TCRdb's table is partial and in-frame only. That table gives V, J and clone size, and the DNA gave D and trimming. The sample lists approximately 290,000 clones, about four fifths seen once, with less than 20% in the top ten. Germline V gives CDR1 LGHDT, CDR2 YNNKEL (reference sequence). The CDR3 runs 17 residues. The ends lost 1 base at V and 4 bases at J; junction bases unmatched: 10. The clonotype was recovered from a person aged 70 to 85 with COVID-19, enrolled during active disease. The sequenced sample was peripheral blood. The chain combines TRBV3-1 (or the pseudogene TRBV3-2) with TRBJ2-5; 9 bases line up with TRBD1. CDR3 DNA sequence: TGTGCCAGCAGCCAAGGAATCCGGGACAGGGTACGAGAGACCCAGTACTTC. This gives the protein CASSQGIRDRVRETQYF.